Here is one TCR beta chain with its context. This sample is drawn from a study of blood T cell repertoires in COVID-19. Across the whole study: The United States, Italy and Spain were the sources of the acute and convalescent COVID-19 samples. PBMCs, B-cell-depleted T cells, or T cells were the source of the cDNA or gDNA that made up the material.

V lost 6 bases and J lost 0; bases outside the gene matches: 10. The length of the CDR3 is 17 residues. Germline V lookup: CDR1 LGHNT, CDR2 FRNRAP. Per the authors' pipeline: Nucleated cell counts were estimated from reference gene primer amplification. Some clones are missing from TCRdb's copy, which holds only in-frame ones; the method was immunoSEQ multiplex PCR. Clone size and the V and J calls come from that table; the DNA yielded D and trimming. The profile shows around 59,000 clones, about 73% of them singletons. The sequence derives from a woman between 45 and 65 years old with active or convalescent COVID-19. The sample taken for sequencing was peripheral blood. V usage is TRBV12-5 and J usage is TRBJ1-2; 10 bases line up with TRBD1. The CDR3 is CASGPPGQGIPNYGYTF. The CDR3 bases are TGTGCTAGTGGGCCCCCGGGACAGGGGATCCCTAACTATGGCTACACCTTC.